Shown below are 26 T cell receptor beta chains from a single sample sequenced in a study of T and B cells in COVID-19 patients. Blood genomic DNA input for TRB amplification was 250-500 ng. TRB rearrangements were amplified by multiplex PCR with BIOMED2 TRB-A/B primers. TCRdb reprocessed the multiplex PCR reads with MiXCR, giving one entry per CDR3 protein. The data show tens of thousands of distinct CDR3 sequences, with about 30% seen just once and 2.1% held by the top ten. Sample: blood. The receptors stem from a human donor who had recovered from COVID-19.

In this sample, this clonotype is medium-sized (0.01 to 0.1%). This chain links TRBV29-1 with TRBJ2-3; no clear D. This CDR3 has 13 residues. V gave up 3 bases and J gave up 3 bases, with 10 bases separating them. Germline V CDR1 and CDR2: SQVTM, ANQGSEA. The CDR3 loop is CSVDGSPTDTQYF. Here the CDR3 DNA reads TGCAGCGTTGATGGGTCTCCAACAGATACGCAGTATTTT.

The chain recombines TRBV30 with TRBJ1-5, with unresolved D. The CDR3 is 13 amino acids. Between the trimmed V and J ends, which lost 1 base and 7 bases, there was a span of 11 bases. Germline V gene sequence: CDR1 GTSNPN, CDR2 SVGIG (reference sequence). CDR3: CAWSGHYGQPQHF. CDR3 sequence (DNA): TGTGCCTGGAGTGGCCATTATGGGCAGCCCCAGCATTTT. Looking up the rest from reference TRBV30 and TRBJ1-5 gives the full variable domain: SQTIHQWPATLVQPVGSPLSLECTVEGTSNPNLYWYRQAAGRGLQLLFYSVGIGQISSEVPQNLSASRPQDRQFILSSKKLLLSDSGFYLCAWSGHYGQPQHFGDGTRLSIL.

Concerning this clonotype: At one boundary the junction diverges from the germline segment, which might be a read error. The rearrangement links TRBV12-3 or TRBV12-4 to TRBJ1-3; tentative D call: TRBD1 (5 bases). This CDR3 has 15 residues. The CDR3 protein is CASSLDSRPGNTIYF. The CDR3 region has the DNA TGTGCCAGCAGCTTAGACAGTAGACCTGGAAACACCATATATTTT.

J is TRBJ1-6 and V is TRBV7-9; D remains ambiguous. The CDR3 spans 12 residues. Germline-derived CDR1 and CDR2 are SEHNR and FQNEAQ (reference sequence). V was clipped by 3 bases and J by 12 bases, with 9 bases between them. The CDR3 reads CASSFTDQPLHF. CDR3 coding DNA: TGTGCCAGCAGCTTCACTGACCAACCCCTCCACTTT.

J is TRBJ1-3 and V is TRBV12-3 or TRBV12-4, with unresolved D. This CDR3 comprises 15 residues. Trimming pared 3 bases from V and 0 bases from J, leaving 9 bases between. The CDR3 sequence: CASSFYRASGNTIYF. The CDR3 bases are TGTGCCAGCAGTTTTTACAGAGCCTCTGGAAACACCATATATTTT.

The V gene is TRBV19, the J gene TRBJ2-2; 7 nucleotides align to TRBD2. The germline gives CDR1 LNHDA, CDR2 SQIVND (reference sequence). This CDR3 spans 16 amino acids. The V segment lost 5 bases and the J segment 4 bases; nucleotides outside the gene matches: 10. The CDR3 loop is CASSPRATGGTGELFF. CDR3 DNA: TGTGCCAGTAGTCCCCGTGCGACGGGGGGCACCGGGGAGCTGTTTTTT.

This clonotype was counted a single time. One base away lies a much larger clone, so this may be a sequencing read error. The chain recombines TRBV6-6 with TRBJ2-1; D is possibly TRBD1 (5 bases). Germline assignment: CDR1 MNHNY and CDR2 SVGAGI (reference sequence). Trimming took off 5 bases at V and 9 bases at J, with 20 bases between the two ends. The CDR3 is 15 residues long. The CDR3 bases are TGTGCCAGCAGTCTACGACAGTGGGCATACGGTGAGCAGTTCTTC. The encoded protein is CASSLRQWAYGEQFF.

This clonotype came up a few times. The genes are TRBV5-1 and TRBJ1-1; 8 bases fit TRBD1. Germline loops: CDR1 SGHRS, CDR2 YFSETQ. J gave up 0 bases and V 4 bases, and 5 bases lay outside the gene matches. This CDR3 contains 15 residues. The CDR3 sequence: CASSVRQGMNTEAFF. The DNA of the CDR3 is TGCGCCAGCAGCGTTAGACAGGGGATGAACACTGAAGCTTTCTTT.

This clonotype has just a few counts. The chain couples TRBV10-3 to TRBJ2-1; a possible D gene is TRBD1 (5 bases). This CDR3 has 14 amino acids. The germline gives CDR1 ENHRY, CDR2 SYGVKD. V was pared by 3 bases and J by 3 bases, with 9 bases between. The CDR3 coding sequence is TGTGCCATCAGTGATGGGGCAGACTACAATGAGCAGTTCTTC. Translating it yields CAISDGADYNEQFF.

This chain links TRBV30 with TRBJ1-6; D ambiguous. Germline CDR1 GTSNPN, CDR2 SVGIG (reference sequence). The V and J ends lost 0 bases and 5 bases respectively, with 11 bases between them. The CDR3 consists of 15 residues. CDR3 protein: CAWSVGVSDNSPLHF. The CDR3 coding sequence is TGTGCCTGGAGTGTCGGCGTCAGCGATAATTCACCCCTCCACTTT.

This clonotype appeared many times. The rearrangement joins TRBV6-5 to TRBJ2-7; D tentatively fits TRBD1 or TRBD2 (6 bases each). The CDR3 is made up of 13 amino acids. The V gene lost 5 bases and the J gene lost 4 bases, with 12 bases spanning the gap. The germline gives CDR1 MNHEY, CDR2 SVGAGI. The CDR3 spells CASSRGTLYEQYF. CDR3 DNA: TGTGCCAGCAGTCGCGGGACATTGTACGAGCAGTACTTC.

The CDR3 sequence is CASSGTGGTEAFF. The CDR3 DNA follows: TGTGCCAGCAGCGGAACAGGGGGCACTGAAGCTTTCTTT. The V call is TRBV5-4, the J call TRBJ1-1, with 8 bases that match TRBD1. Germline trimming cut 4 bases from V and 4 bases from J; bases unmatched to any gene: 3. The CDR3 is 13 residues long. Per germline, CDR1 SGHNT and CDR2 YYREEE (reference sequence).

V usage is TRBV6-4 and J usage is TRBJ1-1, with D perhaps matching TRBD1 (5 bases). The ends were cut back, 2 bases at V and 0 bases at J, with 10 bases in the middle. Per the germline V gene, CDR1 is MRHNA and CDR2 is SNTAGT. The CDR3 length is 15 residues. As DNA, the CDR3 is TGTGCCAGCAGTGACATCCCAGGGATGAACACTGAAGCTTTCTTT. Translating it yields CASSDIPGMNTEAFF.

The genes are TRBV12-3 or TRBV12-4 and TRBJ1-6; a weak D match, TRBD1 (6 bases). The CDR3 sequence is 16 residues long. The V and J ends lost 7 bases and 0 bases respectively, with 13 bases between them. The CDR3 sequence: CASTPRTASYNSPLHF. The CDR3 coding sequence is TGTGCCAGCACTCCTAGGACAGCCTCCTATAATTCACCCCTCCACTTT.

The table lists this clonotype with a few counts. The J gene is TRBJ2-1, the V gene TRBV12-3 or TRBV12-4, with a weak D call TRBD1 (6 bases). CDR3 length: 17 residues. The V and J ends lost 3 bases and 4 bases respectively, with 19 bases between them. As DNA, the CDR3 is TGTGCCAGCAGTTTTGAGTCCTTACAGGGTGGGTACAATGAGCAGTTCTTC. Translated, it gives CASSFESLQGGYNEQFF.

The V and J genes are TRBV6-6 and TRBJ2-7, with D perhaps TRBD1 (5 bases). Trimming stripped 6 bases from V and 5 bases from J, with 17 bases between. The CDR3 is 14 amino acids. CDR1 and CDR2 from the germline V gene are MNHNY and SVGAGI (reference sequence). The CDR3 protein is CASRTTGATNEQYF. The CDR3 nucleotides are TGTGCCAGCAGAACAACAGGAGCCACCAACGAGCAGTACTTC.

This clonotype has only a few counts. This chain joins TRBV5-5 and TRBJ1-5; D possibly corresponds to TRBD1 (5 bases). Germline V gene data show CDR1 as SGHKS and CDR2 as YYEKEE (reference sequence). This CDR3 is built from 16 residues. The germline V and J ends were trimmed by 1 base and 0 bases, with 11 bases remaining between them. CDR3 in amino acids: CASSLTGVYSNQPQHF. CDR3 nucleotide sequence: TGTGCCAGCAGCTTGACAGGAGTGTATAGCAATCAGCCCCAGCATTTT.

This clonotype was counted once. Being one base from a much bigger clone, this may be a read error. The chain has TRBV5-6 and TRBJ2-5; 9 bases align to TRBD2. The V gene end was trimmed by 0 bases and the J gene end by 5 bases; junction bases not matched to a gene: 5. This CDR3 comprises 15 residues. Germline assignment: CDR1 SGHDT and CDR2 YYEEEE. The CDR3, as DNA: TGTGCCAGCAGCTTGGGGCGGGGGGGTTATGAGACCCAGTACTTC. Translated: CASSLGRGGYETQYF. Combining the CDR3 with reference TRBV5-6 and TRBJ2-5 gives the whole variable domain DAGVTQSPTHLIKTRGQQVTLRCSPKSGHDTVSWYQQALGQGPQFIFQYYEEEERQRGNFPDRFSGHQFPNYSSELNVNALLLGDSALYLCASSLGRGGYETQYFGPGTRLLVL.

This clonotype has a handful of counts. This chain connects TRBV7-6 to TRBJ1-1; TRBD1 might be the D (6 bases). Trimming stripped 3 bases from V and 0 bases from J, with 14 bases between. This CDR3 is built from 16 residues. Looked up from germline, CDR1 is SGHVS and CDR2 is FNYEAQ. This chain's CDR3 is CASSLTGWVLNTEAFF. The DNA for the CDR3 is TGTGCCAGCAGCTTGACAGGATGGGTCCTGAACACTGAAGCTTTCTTT.

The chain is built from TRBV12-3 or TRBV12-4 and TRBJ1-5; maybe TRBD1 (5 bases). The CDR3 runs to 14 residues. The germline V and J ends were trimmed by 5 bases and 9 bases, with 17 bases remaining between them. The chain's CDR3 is CASSPRGSAWPQHF. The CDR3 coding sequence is TGTGCCAGCAGTCCTCGGGGCTCCGCCTGGCCCCAGCATTTT.

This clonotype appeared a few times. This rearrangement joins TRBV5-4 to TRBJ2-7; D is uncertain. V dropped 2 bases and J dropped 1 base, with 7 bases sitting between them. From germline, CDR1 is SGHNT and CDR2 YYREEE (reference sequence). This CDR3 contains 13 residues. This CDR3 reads CASSFRSSYEQYF. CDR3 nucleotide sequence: TGTGCCAGCAGCTTCCGCAGTTCCTACGAGCAGTACTTC.

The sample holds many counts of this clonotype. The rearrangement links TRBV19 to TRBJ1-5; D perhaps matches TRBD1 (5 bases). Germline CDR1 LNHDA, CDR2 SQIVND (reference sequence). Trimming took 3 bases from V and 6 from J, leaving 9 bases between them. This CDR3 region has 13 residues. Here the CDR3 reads CASSIGGGQPQHF. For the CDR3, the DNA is TGTGCCAGTAGTATTGGTGGGGGTCAGCCCCAGCATTTT.

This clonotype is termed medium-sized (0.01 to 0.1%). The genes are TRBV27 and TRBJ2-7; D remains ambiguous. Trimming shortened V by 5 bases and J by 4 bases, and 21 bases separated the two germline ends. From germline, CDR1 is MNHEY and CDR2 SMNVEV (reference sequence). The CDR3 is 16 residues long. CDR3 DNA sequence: TGTGCCAGCAGTCACAGCGCCCTGCCGAGTCCTTACGAGCAGTACTTC. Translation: CASSHSALPSPYEQYF.

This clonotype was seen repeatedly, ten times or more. CDR3 region: CAWSVGRGNSPLHF. The CDR3 region has the DNA TGTGCCTGGAGTGTGGGCAGGGGAAATTCACCCCTCCACTTT. The chain couples TRBV30 to TRBJ1-6; possible D gene TRBD1, 6 bases. CDR1 is GTSNPN, CDR2 SVGIG, per germline (reference sequence). CDR3 size: 14 residues. V dropped 0 bases and J dropped 7 bases, with 10 bases sitting between them.

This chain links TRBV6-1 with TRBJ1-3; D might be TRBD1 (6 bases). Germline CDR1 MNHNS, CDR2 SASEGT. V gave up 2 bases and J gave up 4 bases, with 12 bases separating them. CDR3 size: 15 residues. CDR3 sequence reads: CASSEWGPLGNTIYF. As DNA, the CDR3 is TGTGCCAGCAGTGAATGGGGGCCCTTAGGAAACACCATATATTTT.

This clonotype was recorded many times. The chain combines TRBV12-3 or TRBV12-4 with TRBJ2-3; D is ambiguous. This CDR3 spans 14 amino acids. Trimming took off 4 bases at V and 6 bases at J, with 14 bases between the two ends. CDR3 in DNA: TGTGCCAGCAGTTCGGGTGGACCCTGGGATACGCAGTATTTT. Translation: CASSSGGPWDTQYF.